The 23 T cell receptor beta chains given below trace back to one sample, sequenced in a study of cytomegalovirus exposure and HLA in healthy donors. The PCR ran on 60 Vbeta and 13 Jbeta primers. The assay was immunoSEQ multiplex PCR, and TCRdb's table has in-frame clones only and misses some. The sample contains roughly 120,000 clones, 9% to 10% of which appear only once. The source material was PBMCs. These receptors all stem from a man aged 30 to 45 in good health and CMV-seronegative.

This clone was seen a handful of times. The chain couples TRBV28 to TRBJ1-3, with D possibly TRBD1 on 6 matching bases. CDR3 length: 16 residues. CDR1 and CDR2 (germline): MDHEN, SYDVKM. V was cut by 2 bases and J by 0 bases, with 11 bases left in between. CDR3 amino acids: CASSLPRTASGNTIYF. DNA for the CDR3: TGTGCCAGCAGTTTACCTCGGACAGCCTCTGGAAACACCATATATTTT. Using reference TRBV28 and TRBJ1-3 for the parts outside the CDR3, the full variable domain is DVKVTQSSRYLVKRTGEKVFLECVQDMDHENMFWYRQDPGLGLRLIYFSYDVKMKEKGDIPEGYSVSREKKERFSLILESASTNQTSMYLCASSLPRTASGNTIYFGEGSWLTVV.

This rearrangement joins TRBV2 to TRBJ1-4; 7 bases map to TRBD1. The germline V gene has CDR1 SNHLY and CDR2 FYNNEI. The V segment lost 8 bases and the J segment 3 bases; nucleotides outside the gene matches: 9. The CDR3 consists of 15 residues. The CDR3 sequence: CASGPRGTANEKLFF. DNA for the CDR3: TGTGCCAGCGGCCCTAGAGGGACAGCTAATGAAAAACTGTTTTTT.

This sequence joins TRBV5-4 and TRBJ2-5; a weak D match, TRBD1 (5 bases). This CDR3 comprises 15 residues. CDR1 and CDR2 from the germline V gene are SGHNT and YYREEE (reference sequence). V was clipped by 0 bases and J by 4 bases, with 13 bases between them. The CDR3 sequence is CASSLVGRARETQYF. CDR3 sequence (DNA): TGTGCCAGCAGCTTGGTAGGCAGGGCGCGAGAGACCCAGTACTTC.

This clone appeared a few times. The V and J genes are TRBV7-9 and TRBJ2-5, with D possibly TRBD1 on 5 matching bases. The germline V gene has CDR1 SEHNR and CDR2 FQNEAQ (reference sequence). The CDR3 runs 13 residues. The V gene lost 2 bases and the J gene lost 4 bases, with 8 bases spanning the gap. The CDR3, as DNA: TGTGCCAGCAGCTTAAGGGGTGGAGAGACCCAGTACTTC. It translates to CASSLRGGETQYF.

This clone was detected only a few times. This chain links TRBV5-1 with TRBJ1-2; 9 bases are shared with TRBD1. V dropped 4 bases and J dropped 5; count of bases not matched to a gene: 9. There are 15 residues in the CDR3. The V gene's germline CDR1 is SGHRS and CDR2 YFSETQ. In DNA, the CDR3 is TGCGCCAGCAGCCCATCGACAGGGGGAGCATATGGCTACACCTTC. Translating it yields CASSPSTGGAYGYTF. Complete variable domain (other parts from reference TRBV5-1 and TRBJ1-2): KAGVTQTPRYLIKTRGQQVTLSCSPISGHRSVSWYQQTPGQGLQFLFEYFSETQRNKGNFPGRFSGRQFSNSRSEMNVSTLELGDSALYLCASSPSTGGAYGYTFGSGTRLTVV.

In its sample, this clone was seen a few times. The gene calls are TRBV7-2 and TRBJ1-5; TRBD1 matches at 7 bases. The CDR3 length is 17 residues. V shed 5 bases, J shed 0 bases, and the junction held 10 bases outside the gene matches. Germline lookup yields CDR1 SGHTA and CDR2 FQGNSA. The CDR3, as DNA: TGTGCCAGCAGCCCAGGTGTGGGGACAGTTAGCAATCAGCCCCAGCATTTT. It specifies CASSPGVGTVSNQPQHF.

This clone was detected only a few times. This sequence joins TRBV7-2 and TRBJ1-6, with D tentatively TRBD1 (5 bases). Per the germline V gene, CDR1 is SGHTA and CDR2 is FQGNSA. The germline V and J ends were trimmed by 3 bases and 7 bases, with 13 bases remaining between them. The CDR3 sequence is 15 residues long. The CDR3 spells CASSFAGGGNSPLHF. CDR3 sequence (DNA): TGTGCCAGCAGCTTCGCCGGGGGAGGAAATTCACCCCTCCACTTT.

The gene calls are TRBV6-1 and TRBJ1-1; the match to TRBD1 covers 9 bases. J was trimmed by 6 bases and V by 8 bases; bases with no gene match: 4. From germline, CDR1 is MNHNS and CDR2 SASEGT. There are 12 residues in the CDR3. The CDR3 bases are TGTGCCAGCGGATGGACAGGGGCTGAAGCTTTCTTT. It is translated as CASGWTGAEAFF.

V is TRBV28 and J is TRBJ1-5; 7 nucleotides line up with TRBD1. Trimming took 3 bases from V and 2 from J; bases not matched to a gene: 4. Germline V CDR1 and CDR2: MDHEN, SYDVKM. The CDR3 extends over 15 amino acids. CDR3 protein: CASSLTGLGNQPQHF. The CDR3 nucleotides read TGTGCCAGCAGTTTGACAGGGCTTGGCAATCAGCCCCAGCATTTT.

The CDR3 is CASSDQDPQETQYF. DNA for the CDR3: TGTGCCAGCAGTGACCAGGATCCACAAGAGACCCAGTACTTC. The chain links TRBV2 to TRBJ2-5; D gene ambiguous. CDR1 and CDR2 (germline): SNHLY, FYNNEI. The ends were cut back, 3 bases at V and 2 bases at J, with 10 bases in the middle. The CDR3 loop spans 14 amino acids.

This clone came up a few times. V usage is TRBV19 and J usage is TRBJ2-7, with TRBD2 as a possible D gene (6 bases). The V and J ends lost 9 bases and 2 bases respectively, with 17 bases between them. The CDR3 sequence is 14 residues long. From germline, CDR1 is LNHDA and CDR2 SQIVND (reference sequence). This CDR3 is CASGSDYATYEQYF. DNA of the CDR3: TGTGCCAGCGGGAGCGATTACGCTACCTACGAGCAGTACTTC.

In its sample, this clone was seen a few times. The genes are TRBV7-9 and TRBJ2-1, with 11 bases that match TRBD2. With V trimmed by 4 bases and J by 9 bases, 8 bases remained unmatched. Per germline, CDR1 SEHNR and CDR2 FQNEAQ (reference sequence). The CDR3 length is 15 residues. DNA of the CDR3: TGTGCCAGCAGCTCCCTTAGCGGGGGGGCTCGTGAGCAGTTCTTC. It encodes CASSSLSGGAREQFF.

The chain joins TRBV12-5 to TRBJ2-7; D may be TRBD1 (5 bases). Trimming cost V 7 bases and J 1 base, with 11 bases left between them. The germline V gene has CDR1 LGHNT and CDR2 FRNRAP. The CDR3 sequence is 13 residues long. CDR3 coding DNA: TGTGCTAGTGACCGCCCAGGGTCCTACGAGCAGTACTTC. Amino acids: CASDRPGSYEQYF.

This chain connects TRBV28 to TRBJ2-2; D is undetermined. V lost 5 bases to trimming and J lost 4 bases, with 8 bases between them. Germline V gene lookup returns CDR1 MDHEN and CDR2 SYDVKM. The CDR3 consists of 13 residues. This CDR3 is CASSPWATGELFF. CDR3 nucleotides: TGTGCCAGCAGTCCTTGGGCCACCGGGGAGCTGTTTTTT.

The chain links TRBV7-6 to TRBJ2-5, with 8 bases identical to TRBD1. Germline-derived CDR1 and CDR2 are SGHVS and FNYEAQ. The CDR3 extends over 16 amino acids. The V segment lost 5 bases and the J segment 5 bases; nucleotides outside the gene matches: 13. In DNA form, the CDR3 reads TGTGCCAGCAGCCGTACCGGGACAGGCTCGTCCGAGACCCAGTACTTC. Translation: CASSRTGTGSSETQYF.

The V and J genes are TRBV6-5 and TRBJ2-7; 8 bases align to TRBD1. Trimming at V came to 0 bases and at J to 6 bases, leaving 7 bases not matched to a gene. The CDR3 is made up of 15 amino acids. CDR1 and CDR2 (germline): MNHEY, SVGAGI. Here the CDR3 DNA reads TGTGCCAGCAGTTACTCGATACAGGGGGAAGGCGAGCAGTACTTC. This encodes CASSYSIQGEGEQYF.

This clone was counted a few times. The rearrangement joins TRBV4-3 to TRBJ2-3, with 8 bases identical to TRBD1. The length of the CDR3 is 17 residues. The V and J ends lost 3 bases and 0 bases, in that order; junction bases with no gene match: 8. Germline V lookup: CDR1 LGHNA, CDR2 YSLEER. CDR3 residues: CASSQEDRGLSTDTQYF. The CDR3 DNA reads TGCGCCAGCAGCCAGGAAGACAGGGGCCTAAGCACAGATACGCAGTATTTT.

This chain joins TRBV5-1 and TRBJ2-2; 10 bases are shared with TRBD2. The CDR3 contains 15 residues. Germline assignment: CDR1 SGHRS and CDR2 YFSETQ. V was pared by 5 bases and J by 1 base, with 2 bases of the junction left unmatched. CDR3 bases: TGCGCCAGCAGTCCTAGCGGGGGGAACACCGGGGAGCTGTTTTTT. It yields the protein CASSPSGGNTGELFF.

The chain has TRBV12-5 and TRBJ2-5, with a tentative D call TRBD2 (5 bases). Per the germline V gene, CDR1 is LGHNT and CDR2 is FRNRAP. There are 14 residues in the CDR3. Deletions cut 7 bases from V and 3 bases from J, with 15 bases between. CDR3 sequence: CASAPGLREETQYF. CDR3 in DNA: TGTGCTAGTGCCCCGGGCCTGAGGGAAGAGACCCAGTACTTC.

V usage is TRBV28 and J usage is TRBJ1-1, with a possible D match to TRBD1 (5 bases). The germline V gene has CDR1 MDHEN and CDR2 SYDVKM. CDR3 length equals 15 residues. V dropped 4 bases and J dropped 4 bases, with 16 bases sitting between them. The DNA of the CDR3 is TGTGCCAGCAGTTCCCCCCAGGGCCGGAGCACTGAAGCTTTCTTT. This codes for CASSSPQGRSTEAFF.

The CDR3 region is CASSLPASNTEAFF. Here the CDR3 DNA reads TGCGCCAGCAGCTTGCCCGCGTCGAACACTGAAGCTTTCTTT. This sequence joins TRBV5-1 and TRBJ1-1; no definite D call. The CDR3 extends over 14 amino acids. The V gene's germline CDR1 is SGHRS and CDR2 YFSETQ. V lost 1 base and J lost 1, with 8 bases in between.

The rearrangement links TRBV4-1 to TRBJ2-2; 11 nucleotides line up with TRBD2. The V gene end was trimmed by 3 bases and the J gene end by 7 bases; junction bases not matched to a gene: 7. Germline V gene data show CDR1 as MGHRA and CDR2 as YSYEKL. CDR3 length: 16 residues. CDR3: CASSHRLAGGGGELFF. In DNA, the CDR3 is TGCGCCAGCAGCCATCGCCTAGCGGGAGGAGGCGGGGAGCTGTTTTTT.

This chain joins TRBV4-1 and TRBJ2-3, with 9 nucleotides matching TRBD2. V was pared by 1 base and J by 0 bases, with 8 bases of the junction left unmatched. Germline values: CDR1 MGHRA, CDR2 YSYEKL. The CDR3 is made up of 18 amino acids. The CDR3 loop is CASSQALAGLLSTDTQYF. Here the CDR3 DNA reads TGCGCCAGCAGCCAAGCCCTAGCGGGACTACTAAGCACAGATACGCAGTATTTT.